One sample yielded the 19 T cell receptor beta chains listed below, sequenced in a study of beta chain features in type 1 diabetes. Findings and limits, study-wide: The study found moderately but significantly shorter TCRB CDR3s in all four CD4+ subsets of Type 1 diabetes patients.

No antigen has been assigned to these receptors. Expressed TCRB transcripts were sequenced because the entire RNA isolate underwent reverse transcription. Generated by immunoSEQ multiplex PCR, the TCRdb table keeps only in-frame clones and is missing some. Of about 150,000 clones in the sample, about 9.4% were seen once. The specimen sequenced was central memory CD4+ T cells from blood. The source is a man between 25 and 39 years old with type 1 diabetes.

V is TRBV28 and J is TRBJ1-3; perhaps TRBD1 as D (6 bases). Germline lookup yields CDR1 MDHEN and CDR2 SYDVKM. The CDR3 consists of 12 residues. V lost 6 bases, J lost 4 bases, and 7 bases lay in between. CDR3 protein: CASRQGGNTIYF. CDR3 nucleotides: TGTGCCAGCAGACAGGGAGGAAACACCATATATTTT.

The chain carries TRBV30 and TRBJ2-4; 7 bases line up with TRBD2. Trimming at V came to 3 bases and at J to 11 bases, leaving 7 bases not matched to a gene. The CDR3 sequence is 12 residues long. Looked up from germline, CDR1 is GTSNPN and CDR2 is SVGIG (reference sequence). CDR3 sequence (DNA): TGTGCCTGGAGGGCTAGCGGCGTCGTTCAGTACTTC. Translating gives CAWRASGVVQYF. The full variable domain, its missing parts supplied by reference TRBV30 and TRBJ2-4, is SQTIHQWPATLVQPVGSPLSLECTVEGTSNPNLYWYRQAAGRGLQLLFYSVGIGQISSEVPQNLSASRPQDRQFILSSKKLLLSDSGFYLCAWRASGVVQYFGAGTRLSVL.

The rearrangement links TRBV7-3 to TRBJ2-1; D not resolved. The V end lost 1 base, the J end lost 0 bases, and 7 bases lay between the germline ends. The CDR3 is made up of 15 amino acids. Germline-derived CDR1 and CDR2 are SGHTA and FQGTGA. The CDR3 here is CASSLKSSSYNEQFF. The CDR3 coding sequence is TGTGCCAGCAGCTTAAAATCGAGCTCCTACAATGAGCAGTTCTTC.

This clone was observed a handful of times. V usage is TRBV30 and J usage is TRBJ1-1, with D unclear. The V end lost 5 bases, the J end lost 0 bases, and 13 bases lay between the germline ends. The CDR3 is 14 amino acids. Germline-derived CDR1 and CDR2 are GTSNPN and SVGIG (reference sequence). The CDR3 DNA sequence: TGTGCCTGGGCCCCGATAGCCGTGAACACTGAAGCTTTCTTT. Its protein product is CAWAPIAVNTEAFF.

In this sample, this clone turned up a few times. J is TRBJ2-5 and V is TRBV29-1, with a weak D call TRBD1 (6 bases). V was shortened by 6 bases and J by 1 base, with 15 bases between the two germline ends. From germline, CDR1 is SQVTM and CDR2 ANQGSEA. The CDR3 is 14 residues long. The CDR3 protein is CSVCVQGAQETQYF. The CDR3 bases are TGCAGCGTCTGCGTACAGGGAGCCCAAGAGACCCAGTACTTC.

This clone was found a few times. The CDR3 sequence is CASSAGDGGQPQHF. In nucleotides, the CDR3 is TGTGCCAGCAGCGCCGGGGATGGGGGGCAGCCCCAGCATTTT. V and J are TRBV9 and TRBJ1-5; D may be TRBD1 (5 bases). Germline V gene sequence: CDR1 SGDLS, CDR2 YYNGEE. This CDR3 region has 14 residues. V lost 3 bases and J 7 bases, leaving 14 bases between the germline ends.

At least ten counts were recorded for this clone. This rearrangement joins TRBV28 to TRBJ2-5; TRBD2 aligns across 7 bases. J gave up 5 bases and V 6 bases, and 6 bases lay outside the gene matches. The CDR3 consists of 13 residues. Germline V gene data show CDR1 as MDHEN and CDR2 as SYDVKM. CDR3 in DNA: TGTGCCAGCAGGCCTGCGGGAGTGGAGACCCAGTACTTC. This sequence encodes CASRPAGVETQYF. The whole variable domain, remainder taken from reference TRBV28 and TRBJ2-5, is DVKVTQSSRYLVKRTGEKVFLECVQDMDHENMFWYRQDPGLGLRLIYFSYDVKMKEKGDIPEGYSVSREKKERFSLILESASTNQTSMYLCASRPAGVETQYFGPGTRLLVL.

This clone was seen a handful of times. The chain joins TRBV7-2 to TRBJ2-7; 9 nucleotides align to TRBD2. The CDR3 is 15 residues long. The V and J ends lost 5 bases and 0 bases, in that order; junction bases with no gene match: 5. Germline CDR1 and CDR2: SGHTA and FQGNSA. CDR3 sequence (DNA): TGTGCCAGCAGCCAGACTAGCGGTTACTCCTACGAGCAGTACTTC. It translates to CASSQTSGYSYEQYF.

The chain has TRBV5-1 and TRBJ2-2; TRBD2 matches at 11 bases. V was clipped by 4 bases and J by 3 bases; unmatched bases: 5. Germline CDR1 is SGHRS and CDR2 is YFSETQ. This CDR3 has 16 residues. For the CDR3, the DNA is TGCGCCAGCAGCCCATTACTAGCGGGAGACACCGGGGAGCTGTTTTTT. Amino acids: CASSPLLAGDTGELFF.

The chain couples TRBV6-5 to TRBJ2-1, with 9 bases matching TRBD2. This CDR3 has 16 residues. J gave up 11 bases and V 0 bases, and 11 bases lay outside the gene matches. Per germline, CDR1 MNHEY and CDR2 SVGAGI. The chain's CDR3 is CASSYSILAGQTKQFF. DNA for the CDR3: TGTGCCAGCAGTTACTCGATCCTAGCGGGACAGACTAAGCAGTTCTTC.

The chain is built from TRBV18 and TRBJ2-1; TRBD2 aligns across 10 bases. J gave up 7 bases and V 1 base, and 10 bases lay outside the gene matches. CDR1 is KGHSH and CDR2 is LQKENI in the germline V gene. This CDR3 region has 17 residues. CDR3 loop: CASSPLSSGSMANEQFF. The CDR3 coding sequence is TGTGCCAGCTCACCACTATCTAGCGGGAGTATGGCAAATGAGCAGTTCTTC.

This clone has just a few counts. The junction departs from germline at one end; a sequencing error may be responsible. V usage is TRBV4-1 and J usage is TRBJ2-2, with 9 bases aligning to TRBD2. Germline CDR1 reads MGHRA; CDR2 reads YSYEKL. This CDR3 is built from 16 residues. The CDR3 sequence is CASSPWTSVRPGELFF. For the CDR3, the DNA is TGTGCCAGCAGCCCTTGGACTAGCGTTAGGCCCGGGGAGCTGTTTTTT.

This clone was detected only a few times. This chain links TRBV15 with TRBJ2-7, with D possibly being TRBD2 (6 bases). This CDR3 is 13 amino acids long. The ends were cut back, 1 base at V and 5 bases at J, with 9 bases in the middle. The V gene's germline CDR1 is LNHNV and CDR2 YYDKDF (reference sequence). DNA for the CDR3: TGTGCCACCAGCAGAGTGGGGAGGAACGAGCAGTACTTC. This codes for CATSRVGRNEQYF.

This clone was recorded a few times. V and J are TRBV7-3 and TRBJ2-5, with 12 bases that match TRBD2. The trim removed 5 bases at V and 0 bases at J, leaving 1 base unmatched. This CDR3 comprises 15 residues. Germline V CDR1 and CDR2: SGHTA, FQGTGA. In DNA, the CDR3 is TGTGCCAGCAGCCTAGCGGGAGGGTACCAAGAGACCCAGTACTTC. Translated, it gives CASSLAGGYQETQYF.

The V gene is TRBV6-5, the J gene TRBJ2-7; tentative D call: TRBD1 (6 bases). The CDR3 runs to 13 residues. Trimming pared 9 bases from V and 2 bases from J, leaving 14 bases between. Germline-derived CDR1 and CDR2 are MNHEY and SVGAGI. The CDR3 nucleotides read TGTGCCAGTTCACAGGGTGTCCCCTACGAGCAGTACTTC. Amino acids: CASSQGVPYEQYF.

The chain joins TRBV6-5 to TRBJ2-1; 8 nucleotides align to TRBD2. Germline CDR1 reads MNHEY; CDR2 reads SVGAGI. V shed 6 bases, J shed 2 bases, and the junction held 6 bases outside the gene matches. The length of the CDR3 is 15 residues. CDR3 coding DNA: TGTGCCAGCAGGCTGAGCGGGGGCACCTACAATGAGCAGTTCTTC. It codes for CASRLSGGTYNEQFF.

The rearrangement uses TRBV18 and TRBJ2-7; TRBD2 matches at 9 bases. V was pared by 6 bases and J by 6 bases, with 15 bases of the junction left unmatched. This CDR3 has 16 residues. CDR1 and CDR2 (germline): KGHSH, LQKENI. The CDR3 loop is CASSLSRAGGPIEQYF. CDR3 coding DNA: TGTGCCAGCTCCCTCTCACGGGCGGGAGGGCCTATCGAGCAGTACTTC.

This clone was detected only a few times. The gene calls are TRBV5-6 and TRBJ2-3; 14 nucleotides match TRBD2. Unmatched junction bases numbered 15, after V lost 7 bases and J lost 2 bases. Germline CDR1 and CDR2: SGHDT and YYEEEE. This CDR3 contains 19 residues. In DNA, the CDR3 is TGTGCCAGCCACCACCTAGGACTAGCGGGAGGAATACTCACAGATACGCAGTATTTT. As protein: CASHHLGLAGGILTDTQYF.

This clone was picked up a small number of times. The chain employs TRBV4-3 and TRBJ2-1; TRBD2 aligns across 7 bases. V was clipped by 0 bases and J by 3 bases; unmatched bases: 5. This CDR3 comprises 16 residues. Looked up from germline, CDR1 is LGHNA and CDR2 is YSLEER. The CDR3 is CASSQDPAGSYNEQFF. The DNA for the CDR3 is TGCGCCAGCAGCCAAGATCCAGCGGGAAGCTACAATGAGCAGTTCTTC.